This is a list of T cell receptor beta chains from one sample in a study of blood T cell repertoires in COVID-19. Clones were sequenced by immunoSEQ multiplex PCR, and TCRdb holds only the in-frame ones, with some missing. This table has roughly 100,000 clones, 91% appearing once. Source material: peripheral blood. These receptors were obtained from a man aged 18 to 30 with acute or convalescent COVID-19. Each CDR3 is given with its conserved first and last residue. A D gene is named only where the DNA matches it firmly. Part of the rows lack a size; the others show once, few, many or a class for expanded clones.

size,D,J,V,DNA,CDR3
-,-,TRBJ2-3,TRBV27,TGTGCCAGCAGGCGTGTACAGGGCCTAAGCACAGATACGCAGTATTTT,CASRRVQGLSTDTQYF
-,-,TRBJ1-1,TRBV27,TGTGCCAGCAGTTTGGTGGGCCGGAATACTGAAGCTTTCTTT,CASSLVGRNTEAFF
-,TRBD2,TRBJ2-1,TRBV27,TGTGCCAGCAGTTCGCTTGGGACTAGACTCTACAATGAGCAGTTCTTC,CASSSLGTRLYNEQFF
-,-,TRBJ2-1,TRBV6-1,TGTGCCAGCAGAAGAGATCTAACCAGGGTCAATGAGCAGTTCTTC,CASRRDLTRVNEQFF
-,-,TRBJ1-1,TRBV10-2,TGCGCCAGCAAAATAACAGTATTAGGGGATGAAGCTTTCTTT,CASKITVLGDEAFF
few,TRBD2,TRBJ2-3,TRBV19,TGTGCCAGTAGTCCGGGAGGCGCTTTGAATGCAGATACGCAGTATTTT,CASSPGGALNADTQYF
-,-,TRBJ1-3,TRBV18,TGTGCCAGCTCACCCGGCTCTGGAAACACCATATATTTT,CASSPGSGNTIYF
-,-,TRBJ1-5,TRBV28,TGTGCCAGCAGTTCAACAGGTACTCGCAATCAGCCCCAGCATTTT,CASSSTGTRNQPQHF
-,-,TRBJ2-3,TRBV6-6,TGTGCCAGCACCGACGCAGGGTCAGATACGCAGTATTTT,CASTDAGSDTQYF
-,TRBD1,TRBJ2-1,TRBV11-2,TGTGCCAGCAGCCCCCGTAGGGGGCTGGGATCCAATGAGCAGTTCTTC,CASSPRRGLGSNEQFF
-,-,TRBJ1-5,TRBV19,TGTGCCAGTAGTCTCAGTGGCAATCAGCCCCAGCATTTT,CASSLSGNQPQHF
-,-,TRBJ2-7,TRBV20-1,TGCAGTGCGCCTGGGGCGAGTGAGCAGTACTTC,CSAPGASEQYF
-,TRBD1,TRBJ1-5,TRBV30,TGTGCCTGGAGTGTGGGGACAGCGGTGGGCAATCAGCCCCAGCATTTT,CAWSVGTAVGNQPQHF
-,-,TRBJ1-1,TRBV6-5,TGTGCCAGCAGTTACATCTCCCGGGGGAACACTGAAGCTTTCTTT,CASSYISRGNTEAFF
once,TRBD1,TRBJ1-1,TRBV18,TGTGCCAGCTCCTGGGCAGGGGGTAGGGGGAACACTGAAGCTTTCTTT,CASSWAGGRGNTEAFF
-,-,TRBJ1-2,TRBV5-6,TGTGCCAGCAGCCGGCCGGGGTTTAACTATGGCTACACCTTC,CASSRPGFNYGYTF
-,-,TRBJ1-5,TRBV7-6,TGTGCCAGCAGCCCTAATAGCAATCAGCCCCAGCATTTT,CASSPNSNQPQHF
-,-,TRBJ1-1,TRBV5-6,TGTGCCAGCAGCTTGGCTGGGGGCGAGTGGTTGAACACTGAAGCTTTCTTT,CASSLAGGEWLNTEAFF
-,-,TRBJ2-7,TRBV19,TGTGCCACCTCCGGAGGGGCGCTAGACGAGCAGTACTTC,CATSGGALDEQYF
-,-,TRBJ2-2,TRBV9,TGTGCCAGCAGCGCCCTTACAGGGCTTGGCACCGGGGAGCTGTTTTTT,CASSALTGLGTGELFF
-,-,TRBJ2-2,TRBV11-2,TGTGCCAGCAGCGGAGACGGGGAGCTGTTTTTT,CASSGDGELFF
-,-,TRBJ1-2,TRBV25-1,TGTGCCAGCAGTGAATGGGGGGGAGTTAACTATGGCTACACCTTC,CASSEWGGVNYGYTF
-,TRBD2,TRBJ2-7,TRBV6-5,TGTGCCAGCGGGACTAGCGGCTCCTACGAGCAGTACTTC,CASGTSGSYEQYF
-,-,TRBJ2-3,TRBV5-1,TGCGCCAGCAGCTTGGCAGGGCGGCTCACAGATACGCAGTATTTT,CASSLAGRLTDTQYF
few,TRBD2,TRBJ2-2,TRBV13,TGTGCCAGCAGCCCGGGACTAGCGGGGGGGATCGACGGGGAGCTGTTTTTT,CASSPGLAGGIDGELFF
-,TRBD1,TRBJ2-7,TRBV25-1,TGTGCCAGCAGTCCAACCGGGACAGGGGGCGAGCAGTACTTC,CASSPTGTGGEQYF
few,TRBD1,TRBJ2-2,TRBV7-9,TGTGCCAGCAGCCCATGGACAGGGAGCGTATCGTGGAACACCGGGGAGCTGTTTTTT,CASSPWTGSVSWNTGELFF
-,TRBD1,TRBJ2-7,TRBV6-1,TGTGCCAGCAGTGAAGGAGGACAGGGTGCTAGACAGTACTTC,CASSEGGQGARQYF
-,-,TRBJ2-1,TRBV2,TGTGCCAGCAGTGGATCCCCCAGCTCCTACAATGAGCAGTTCTTC,CASSGSPSSYNEQFF
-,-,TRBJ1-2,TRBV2,TGTGCCAGCAACCCGACCGGGTATGGCTACACCTTC,CASNPTGYGYTF
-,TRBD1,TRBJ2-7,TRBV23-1,TGCGCCAGCAGTCAAATTCGTAACCGGGACAGTCACTACGAGCAGTACTTC,CASSQIRNRDSHYEQYF
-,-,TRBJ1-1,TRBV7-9,TGTGCCAGCAGCTTAGTCGGCAGGGAGAACACTGAAGCTTTCTTT,CASSLVGRENTEAFF
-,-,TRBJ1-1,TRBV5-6,TGTGCCAGCAGCTTCGGGTCTTATGAAGCTTTCTTT,CASSFGSYEAFF
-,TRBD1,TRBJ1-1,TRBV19,TGTGCCAGTACCGCGGACAGGGTGAACACTGAAGCTTTCTTT,CASTADRVNTEAFF
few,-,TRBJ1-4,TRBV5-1,TGCGCCAGCAGCTTGGACAGGAGTAATGAAAAACTGTTTTTT,CASSLDRSNEKLFF
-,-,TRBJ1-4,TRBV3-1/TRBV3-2,TGTGCCAGCAGCCAAGTTGGGGGCTGGGGTAATGAAAAACTGTTTTTT,CASSQVGGWGNEKLFF